The clone carrying this T cell receptor (beta chain) was seen only once. The record originates from a study of T cell changes during pregnancy in multiple sclerosis. The CDR3 spans 12 residues. CDR1 is KGHSH and CDR2 is LQKENI in the germline V gene. After removal of 6 bases from V and 5 bases from J, the junction contained 4 bases not matched to a gene. Sequencing used immunoSEQ multiplex PCR; TCRdb keeps in-frame clones, though not all of them. The table lists about 68,000 clones, roughly 89% of them singletons, with about 4% in the top ten. The sample was peripheral blood, taken after pregnancy. The sequence was obtained from a female donor in good health, enrolled as a control in a pregnancy study. The chain combines TRBV18 with TRBJ2-7; 7 bases are shared with TRBD2. CDR3 nucleotide sequence: TGTGCCAGCTCTACCCGGGGGGACGAGCAGTACTTC. Amino acid sequence: CASSTRGDEQYF. Filled out from reference TRBV18 and TRBJ2-7, the complete variable domain reads NAGVMQNPRHLVRRRGQEARLRCSPMKGHSHVYWYRQLPEEGLKFMVYLQKENIIDESGMPKERFSAEFPKEGPSILRIQQVVRGDSAAYFCASSTRGDEQYFGPGTRLTVT.